The T cell receptor beta chain described here comes from a study of cytomegalovirus exposure and HLA in healthy donors. While the first cohort had 600 to 800 subjects, the donors belonged to the separate validation cohort of roughly 130 subjects. Of note for this clone: The antigen is undetermined. Other DNA sequences in the same sample also yield this CDR3.

Sequencing was performed with immunoSEQ multiplex PCR; in TCRdb, only in-frame clones are kept and a portion is missing. Of approximately 98,000 clones listed, 90% to 97% are singletons. Study-level points and caveats: A classifier reportedly called cytomegalovirus status with high sensitivity and specificity.

The TCR comes from a woman between 18 and 29 years old in good health and CMV-seronegative. The specimen sequenced was PBMCs.

CDR3 sequence reads: CASSLDSSYNEQFF. CDR3 bases: TGCGCCAGCAGCTTGGACAGTTCCTACAATGAGCAGTTCTTC. This chain connects TRBV5-1 to TRBJ2-1; D is unclear. Deletions cut 0 bases from V and 1 base from J, with 5 bases between. From germline, CDR1 is SGHRS and CDR2 YFSETQ. The CDR3 length is 14 residues.